A single TCR beta chain is shown here with its context. The data were obtained in a study of vaccination and CD4 T cells after COVID-19. The wider study: Fewer than ten convalescent cases were mild and one was severe, and all had been SARS-CoV-2 positive by nasal swab PCR. Post-COVID sampling occurred a median about 100 days after diagnosis (range 35 to 161). Samples were taken after vaccination, a median of about 73 days after dose two, with a range of 14 to 241. Recovered patients in the cohort numbered six men and four women, two of them Hispanic.

The CDR3 is 13 amino acids. Germline V gene sequence: CDR1 SGHAT, CDR2 FQDESV (reference sequence). With 4 bases removed from V and 7 bases from J, the gap between germline ends came to 10 bases. Time point meaning: late sampling 161 to 241 days after vaccination in a few convalescent patients. TCRdb ran MiXCR on the PCR reads and lists one entry per CDR3 protein. Among about 40,000 distinct CDR3 sequences listed, approximately 40% were seen once. The TCR originated in a human donor who had recovered from COVID-19. Sample: CD4+ T cells from blood, taken about 7 months after SARS-CoV-2 vaccination. The chain links TRBV11-1 to TRBJ2-2; D unresolved. CDR3 loop: CASSSDLDGELFF. CDR3 bases: TGTGCCAGCAGCTCTGACTTGGACGGGGAGCTGTTTTTT.